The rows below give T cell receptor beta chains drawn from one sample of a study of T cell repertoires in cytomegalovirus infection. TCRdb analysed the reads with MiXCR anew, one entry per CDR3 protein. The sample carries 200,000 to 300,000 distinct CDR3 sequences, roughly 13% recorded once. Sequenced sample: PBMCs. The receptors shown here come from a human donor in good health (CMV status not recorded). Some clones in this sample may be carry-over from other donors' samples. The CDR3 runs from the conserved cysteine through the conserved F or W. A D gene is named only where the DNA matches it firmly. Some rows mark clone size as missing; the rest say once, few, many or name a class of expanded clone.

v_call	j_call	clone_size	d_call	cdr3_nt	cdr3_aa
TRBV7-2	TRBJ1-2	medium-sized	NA	TGTGCCAGCAGCTGGGGTTCTTATGGCTACACCTTC	CASSWGSYGYTF
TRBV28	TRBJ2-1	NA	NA	TGTGCCAGCAGTTTACAGGGTGGGGGGTACAATGAGCAGTTCTTC	CASSLQGGGYNEQFF
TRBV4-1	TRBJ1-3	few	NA	TGCGCCAGCAGCCAAGCTTCTCCGACATTCTCTGGAAACACCATATATTTT	CASSQASPTFSGNTIYF
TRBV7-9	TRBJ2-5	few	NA	TGTGCCAGCAGCTTAGTTTCGGGACGTGACCAAGAGACCCAGTACTTC	CASSLVSGRDQETQYF
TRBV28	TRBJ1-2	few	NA	TGTGCCAGTATTCCAGGAGGCAGGGACTATGGCTACACCTTC	CASIPGGRDYGYTF
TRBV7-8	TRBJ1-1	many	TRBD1	TGTGCCAGCAGCACAGCCAGGGGGCCGAACACTGAAGCTTTCTTT	CASSTARGPNTEAFF
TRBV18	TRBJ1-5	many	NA	TGTGCCAGCTCATTACGGGCGCCGGAGGGGTATAGCAATCAGCCCCAGCATTTT	CASSLRAPEGYSNQPQHF
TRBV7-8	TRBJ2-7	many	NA	TGTGCCAGCAGCTTAGCTTTAGGGGACAATTACGAGCAGTACTTC	CASSLALGDNYEQYF
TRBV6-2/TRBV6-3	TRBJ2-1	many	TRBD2	TGTGCCAGCAGGCTAGCGGGGAGACGGGAGCAGTTCTTC	CASRLAGRREQFF
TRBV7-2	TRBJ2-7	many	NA	TGTGCCAGCAGCCCCTGGCTAGGGTACGAGCAGTACTTC	CASSPWLGYEQYF
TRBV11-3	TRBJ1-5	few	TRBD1	TGTGCCAGCAACTCCTTTGATAACAGGGGGCCTCAGCCCCAGCATTTT	CASNSFDNRGPQPQHF
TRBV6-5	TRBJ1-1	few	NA	TGTGCCAGCAGTTCGGACAGAATACAAGCTTTCTTT	CASSSDRIQAFF
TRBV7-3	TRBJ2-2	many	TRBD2	TGTGCCAGCAGCCGACAAGCGACTAGCGGAAACACCGGGGAGCTGTTTTTT	CASSRQATSGNTGELFF
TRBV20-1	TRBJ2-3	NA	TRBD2	TGCAGTGGCCTACTAGCGGGGGGCTCAGATACGCAGTATTTT	CSGLLAGGSDTQYF
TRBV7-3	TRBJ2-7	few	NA	TGTGCCAGCAGCTTAAGTTGGGGGGCCCCCTACGAGCAGTACTTC	CASSLSWGAPYEQYF
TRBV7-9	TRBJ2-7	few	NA	TGTGCCAGCAGCCAACCAACTCAATGGGGTCCCGAGCAGTACTTC	CASSQPTQWGPEQYF
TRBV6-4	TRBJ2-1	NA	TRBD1	TGTGCCAGCAGTCCACAGGGGGTTTCCTACAATGAGCAGTTCTTC	CASSPQGVSYNEQFF
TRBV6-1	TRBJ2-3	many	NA	TGTGCCAGCAGTGAACATACCCCCGGCACAGATACGCAGTATTTT	CASSEHTPGTDTQYF
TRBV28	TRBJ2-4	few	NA	TGTGCCAGCAGTTTGCCCCAAAACATTCAGTACTTC	CASSLPQNIQYF
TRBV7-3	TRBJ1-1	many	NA	TGTGCCAGCAGCTTAGTGGGGGCTCAGACTGAAGCTTTCTTT	CASSLVGAQTEAFF
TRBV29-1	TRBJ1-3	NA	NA	TGCAGCGGATCGCACAGTTCTGGAAACACCATATATTTT	CSGSHSSGNTIYF
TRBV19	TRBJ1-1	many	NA	TGTGCCAGTAGCAGACAGAACCCCATGAACACTGAAGCTTTCTTT	CASSRQNPMNTEAFF
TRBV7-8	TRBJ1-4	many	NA	TGTGCCAGCAGCTTAGTCGGGACCCCGCGGGAAAAACTGTTTTTT	CASSLVGTPREKLFF
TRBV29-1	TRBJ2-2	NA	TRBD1	TGCAGCGTGAGGACAGGGGGTACCGGGGAGCTGTTTTTT	CSVRTGGTGELFF
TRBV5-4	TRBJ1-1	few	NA	TGTGCCAGCAGCTTCAGGTTGAGTATATCGAACACTGAAGCTTTCTTT	CASSFRLSISNTEAFF
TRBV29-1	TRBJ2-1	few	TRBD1	TGCAGCGTTGTTGGGACAGGTACGAATGAGCAGTTCTTC	CSVVGTGTNEQFF
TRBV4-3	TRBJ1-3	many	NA	TGCGCCAGCAGCCAAGATTTTCCAGGAGCTGGAAACACCATATATTTT	CASSQDFPGAGNTIYF
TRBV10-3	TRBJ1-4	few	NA	TGTGCCATCAGCCGGGGGGAAAAACTGTTTTTT	CAISRGEKLFF
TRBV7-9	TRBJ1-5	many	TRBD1	TGTGCCAGCAGCTTGGGACAGCATCAGCCCCAGCATTTT	CASSLGQHQPQHF
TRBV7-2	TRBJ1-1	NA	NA	TGTGCCAGCTTGGGGGCTGAAGCTTTCTTT	CASLGAEAFF
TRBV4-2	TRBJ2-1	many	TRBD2	TGTGCCAGCAGCCACTCGGGACTAGCGGGACTCTACAATGAGCAGTTCTTC	CASSHSGLAGLYNEQFF
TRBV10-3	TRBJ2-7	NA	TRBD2	TGTGCCATCAGTGATCTAGCGGGGGATTCCGAGCAGTACTTC	CAISDLAGDSEQYF
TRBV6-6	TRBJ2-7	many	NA	TGTGCCAGCAGTGCTGCTTTTGGTAGCGCGACTACACAGTACTTC	CASSAAFGSATTQYF
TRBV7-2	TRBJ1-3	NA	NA	TGTGCCAGCAGCCACTTTGGAGACACCATATATTTT	CASSHFGDTIYF
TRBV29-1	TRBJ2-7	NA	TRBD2	TGCAGCGTAGCCGGGACTAGCGGGACAGAGGTTTCCTACGAGCAGTACTTC	CSVAGTSGTEVSYEQYF
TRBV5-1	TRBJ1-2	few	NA	TGCGCCAGCAGAAACAGGGTAAAAGGAAGTGTCGAAGGCTACACCTTC	CASRNRVKGSVEGYTF
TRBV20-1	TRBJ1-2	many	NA	TGCAGTGCTATGGCACCTTCTAACTATGGCTACACCTTC	CSAMAPSNYGYTF
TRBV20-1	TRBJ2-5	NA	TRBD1	TGCAGTGCTAGAGGGGCAGACAGGGGGCGAGAGACCCAGTACTTC	CSARGADRGRETQYF
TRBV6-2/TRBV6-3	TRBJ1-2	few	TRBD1	TGTGCCAGCAGTTTTCCCAGGGGGCCGGACACCTTC	CASSFPRGPDTF
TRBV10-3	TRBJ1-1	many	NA	TGTGCCATCAGCCCGACAGGCCTTTACACTGAAGCTTTCTTT	CAISPTGLYTEAFF
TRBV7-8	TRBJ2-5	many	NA	TGTGCCAGCAGCTTAGATATCTCAGGGGATGGGGAGACCCAGTACTTC	CASSLDISGDGETQYF
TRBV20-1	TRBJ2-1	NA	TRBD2	TGCAGTGCGTTCAGCGGGAGGGTCGTCAATGAGCAGTTCTTC	CSAFSGRVVNEQFF
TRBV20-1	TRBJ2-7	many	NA	TGCAGTGCCTCAACCCCTCTCTACGAGCAGTACTTC	CSASTPLYEQYF
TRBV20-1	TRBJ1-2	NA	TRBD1	TGCAGTGCTTCCGACAGGGGCTATGGCTACACCTTC	CSASDRGYGYTF
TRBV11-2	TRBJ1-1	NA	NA	TGTGCCAGCAGCCGGGTGGGGGGCCGCATGAACACTGAAGCTTTCTTT	CASSRVGGRMNTEAFF